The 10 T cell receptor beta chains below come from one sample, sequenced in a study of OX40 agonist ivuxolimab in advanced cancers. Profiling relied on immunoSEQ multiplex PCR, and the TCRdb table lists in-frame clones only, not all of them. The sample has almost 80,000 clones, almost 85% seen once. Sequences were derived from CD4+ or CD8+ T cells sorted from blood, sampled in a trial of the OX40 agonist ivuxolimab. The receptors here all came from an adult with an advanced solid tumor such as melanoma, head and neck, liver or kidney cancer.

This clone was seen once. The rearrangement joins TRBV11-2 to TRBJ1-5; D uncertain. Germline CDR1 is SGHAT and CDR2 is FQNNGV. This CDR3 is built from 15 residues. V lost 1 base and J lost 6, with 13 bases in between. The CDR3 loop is CASSLGRLGGQPQHF. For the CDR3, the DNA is TGTGCCAGCAGCTTAGGCAGGCTAGGTGGTCAGCCCCAGCATTTT.

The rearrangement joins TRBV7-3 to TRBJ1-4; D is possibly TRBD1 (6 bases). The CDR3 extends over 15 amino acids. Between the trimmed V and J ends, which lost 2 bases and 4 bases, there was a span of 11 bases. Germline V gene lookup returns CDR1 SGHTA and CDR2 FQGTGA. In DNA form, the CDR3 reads TGTGCCAGCAGCTTAGGCGGACAGATTAATGAAAAACTGTTTTTT. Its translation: CASSLGGQINEKLFF. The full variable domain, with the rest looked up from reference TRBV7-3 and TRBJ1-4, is GAGVSQTPSNKVTEKGKYVELRCDPISGHTALYWYRQSLGQGPEFLIYFQGTGAADDSGLPNDRFFAVRPEGSVSTLKIQRTERGDSAVYLCASSLGGQINEKLFFGSGTQLSVL.

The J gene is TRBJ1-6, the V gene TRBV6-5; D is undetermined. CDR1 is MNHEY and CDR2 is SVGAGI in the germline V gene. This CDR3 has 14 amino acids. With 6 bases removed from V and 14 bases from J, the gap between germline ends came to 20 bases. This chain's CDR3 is CASRAPDQSPALHF. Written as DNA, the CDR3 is TGTGCCAGCAGAGCCCCTGATCAGAGCCCTGCCCTCCACTTT.

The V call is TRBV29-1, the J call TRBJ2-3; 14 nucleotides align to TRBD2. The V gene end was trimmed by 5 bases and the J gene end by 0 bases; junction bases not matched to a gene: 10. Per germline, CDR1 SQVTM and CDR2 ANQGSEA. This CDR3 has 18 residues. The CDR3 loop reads CSVTGLAGGVMSTDTQYF. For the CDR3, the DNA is TGCAGCGTTACCGGACTAGCGGGGGGTGTAATGAGCACAGATACGCAGTATTTT.

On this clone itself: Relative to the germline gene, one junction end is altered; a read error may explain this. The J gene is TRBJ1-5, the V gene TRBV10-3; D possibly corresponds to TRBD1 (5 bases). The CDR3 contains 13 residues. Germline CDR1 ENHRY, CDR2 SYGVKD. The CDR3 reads CAISARVDQPRHF. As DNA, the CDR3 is TGTGCCATCAGTGCCAGGGTTGACCAGCCCCGGCATTTT.

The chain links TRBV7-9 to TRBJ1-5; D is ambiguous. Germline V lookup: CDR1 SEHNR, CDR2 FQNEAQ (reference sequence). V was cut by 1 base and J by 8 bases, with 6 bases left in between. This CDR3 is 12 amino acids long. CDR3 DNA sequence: TGTGCCAGCAGCTTAGTTGGGGAGCCCCAGCATTTT. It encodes CASSLVGEPQHF.

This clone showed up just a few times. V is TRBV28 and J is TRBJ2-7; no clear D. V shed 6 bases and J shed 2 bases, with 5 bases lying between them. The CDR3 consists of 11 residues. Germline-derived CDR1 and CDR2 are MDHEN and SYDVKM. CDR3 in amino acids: CASSATYEQYF. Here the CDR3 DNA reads TGTGCCAGCAGCGCGACCTACGAGCAGTACTTC.

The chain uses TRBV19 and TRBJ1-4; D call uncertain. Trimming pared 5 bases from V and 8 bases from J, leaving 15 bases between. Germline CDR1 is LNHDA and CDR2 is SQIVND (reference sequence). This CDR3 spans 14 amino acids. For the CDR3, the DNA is TGTGCCAGTAGTTTACCCATATCTGAAGAAAAACTGTTTTTT. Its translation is CASSLPISEEKLFF.

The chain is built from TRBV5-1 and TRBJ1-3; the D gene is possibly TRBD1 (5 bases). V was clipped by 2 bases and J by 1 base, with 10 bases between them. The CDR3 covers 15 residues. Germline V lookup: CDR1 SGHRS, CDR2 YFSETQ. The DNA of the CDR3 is TGCGCCAGCAGCTTTAGCAGGGCTTCTGGAAACACCATATATTTT. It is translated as CASSFSRASGNTIYF.

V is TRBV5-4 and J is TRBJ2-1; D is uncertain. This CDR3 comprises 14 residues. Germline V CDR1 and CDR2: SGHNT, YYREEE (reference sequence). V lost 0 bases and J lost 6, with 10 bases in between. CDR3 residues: CASSLDPRPNEQFF. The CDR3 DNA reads TGTGCCAGCAGCTTGGACCCGCGCCCCAATGAGCAGTTCTTC.